This T cell receptor beta chain originates from a study of cytotoxic CD8 clonotypes in ibrutinib-treated CLL. Overall study: The average sample held roughly 250,000 productive templates and almost 95,000 productive rearrangements. Study-level points and caveats: Researchers report that baseline clonality outpaced age-matched healthy donors and tracked circulating CD8+ T-cell counts. Clonality rose at ibrutinib response and fell back toward baseline at progression.

Generated by immunoSEQ multiplex PCR, the TCRdb table keeps only in-frame clones and is missing some. The sample holds fewer than 50,000 clones, 45% to 55% seen once. CDR1 is KGHSH and CDR2 is LQKENI in the germline V gene. There are 13 residues in the CDR3. Trimming cost V 8 bases and J 8 bases; bases outside gene matches: 9. This clone was recorded a few times. Its antigen is currently unknown. Sequenced here: PBMCs, sampled after 12 months of ibrutinib treatment. The chain employs TRBV18 and TRBJ2-1, with 7 bases aligning to TRBD1. The TCR was taken from a human donor with chronic lymphocytic leukemia. The CDR3 DNA is TGTGCCAGCCCAAGCAACAGGGGAGATGAGCAGTTCTTC. As protein: CASPSNRGDEQFF.